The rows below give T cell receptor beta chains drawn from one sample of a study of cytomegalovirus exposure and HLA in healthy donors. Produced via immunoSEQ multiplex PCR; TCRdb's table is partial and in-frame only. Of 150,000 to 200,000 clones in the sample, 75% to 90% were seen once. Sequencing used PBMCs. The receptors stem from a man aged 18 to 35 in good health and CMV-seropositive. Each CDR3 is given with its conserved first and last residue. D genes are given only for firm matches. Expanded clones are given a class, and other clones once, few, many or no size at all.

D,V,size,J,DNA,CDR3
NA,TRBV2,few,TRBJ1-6,TGTGCCAGCAAAATAAATTCAGGGGATGGTTCACCCCTCCACTTT,CASKINSGDGSPLHF
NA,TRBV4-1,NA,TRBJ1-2,TGCGCCAGCAGCCAACCAGGACTGGGCGGCACGTATGGCTACACCTTC,CASSQPGLGGTYGYTF
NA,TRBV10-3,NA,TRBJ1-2,TGTGCCATCAGTTCTCCCAACTATGGCTACACCTTC,CAISSPNYGYTF
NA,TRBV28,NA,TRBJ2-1,TGTGCCAGCAGTTTAGTGGGGGGATTAAACAATGAGCAGTTCTTC,CASSLVGGLNNEQFF
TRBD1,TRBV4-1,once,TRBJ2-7,TGCGCCAGCAGCCAAGAAATGGGGACAGGGAACGAGCAGTACTTC,CASSQEMGTGNEQYF
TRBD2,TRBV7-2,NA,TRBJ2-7,TGTGCCAGCAGCACGGGACTAGCGGAGTCCTACGAGCAGTACTTC,CASSTGLAESYEQYF
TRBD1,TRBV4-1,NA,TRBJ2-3,TGCGCCAGCAGCCAGTCAGGGGGATCACGAAGCACAGATACGCAGTATTTT,CASSQSGGSRSTDTQYF
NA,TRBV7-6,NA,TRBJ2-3,TGTGCCAGCAGCTTAGACTCCCCCGGGAACACAGATACGCAGTATTTT,CASSLDSPGNTDTQYF
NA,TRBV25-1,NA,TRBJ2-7,TGTGCCAGCAGTGAAACCCAGGGGAGCTCCTACGAGCAGTACTTC,CASSETQGSSYEQYF
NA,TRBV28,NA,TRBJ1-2,TGTGCCAGCAGTTTACCGGCAGGGGTTGGCTACACCTTC,CASSLPAGVGYTF
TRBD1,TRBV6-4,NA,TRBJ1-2,TGTGCCAGCAGTGAGAGGGCAGGGGGCCCATACTATGGCTACACCTTC,CASSERAGGPYYGYTF